A single sample is the source of the 11 T cell receptor beta chains below, sequenced in a study of T cell repertoires in cytomegalovirus infection (dated 2019 in TCRdb). Their recognized antigens are unknown. Sequencing used an Illumina HiSeq 1500. Starting from the raw public reads, TCRdb applied fastp trimming at Q25, assembled clones with MiXCR and retained in-frame beta chains. Rows matching on CDR3 protein sequence are summarized as one entry with the most common DNA and genes. The sample data list approximately 730,000 distinct CDR3 sequences, and approximately 32% of these were observed just once. 13% of the sample is taken by the ten largest. According to the study, the label for this sample's treatment or condition signals: in vitro stimulation with specific CMV peptide epitopes to enrich CMV-specific T cells. The sample was cultured CD8+ T cells from PBMCs, taken from culture after CMV antigen stimulation. The receptor source for this set is a human donor in good health (CMV status not recorded). Some clones in this sample may be carry-over from other donors' samples.

This clonotype was observed at least ten times. The chain is built from TRBV5-4 and TRBJ1-5, with a tentative D call TRBD1 (5 bases). Trimming removed 4 bases at V and 3 bases at J, with 14 bases between. The V gene's germline CDR1 is SGHNT and CDR2 YYREEE (reference sequence). This CDR3 comprises 15 residues. CDR3 in amino acids: CASSPGPLYNQPQHF. In DNA form, the CDR3 reads TGTGCCAGCAGCCCGGGACCGTTATACAATCAGCCCCAGCATTTT.

The chain carries TRBV19 and TRBJ1-5; 9 nucleotides agree with TRBD1. The CDR3 loop spans 15 amino acids. Looked up from germline, CDR1 is LNHDA and CDR2 is SQIVND (reference sequence). V dropped 5 bases and J dropped 9; count of bases not matched to a gene: 11. The CDR3 bases are TGTGCCAGTAGTTCGGGGACAGGGAGTGGGAGGCCCCAGCATTTT. Protein product: CASSSGTGSGRPQHF.

This chain connects TRBV27 to TRBJ1-2; a possible D gene is TRBD1 (6 bases). V lost 5 bases and J 4 bases, leaving 11 bases between the germline ends. The CDR3 contains 13 residues. Germline loops: CDR1 MNHEY, CDR2 SMNVEV (reference sequence). The CDR3 region has the DNA TGTGCCAGCAGTCGTGGGGGGCTCTATGGCTACACCTTC. Protein: CASSRGGLYGYTF.

Comments on this clonotype: One base away lies a much larger clone, so this may be a sequencing read error. This rearrangement joins TRBV7-9 to TRBJ1-1; D call uncertain. The germline V gene encodes CDR1 SEHNR and CDR2 FQNEAQ (reference sequence). This CDR3 is 11 amino acids long. V lost 2 bases and J lost 6, with 4 bases in between. CDR3 sequence: CASSLSPEAFF. Written as DNA, the CDR3 is TGTGCCAGCAGCTTAAGCCCTGAAGCTTTCTTT. The variable domain in full, with the rest retrieved from reference TRBV7-9 and TRBJ1-1, is DTGVSQNPRHKITKRGQNVTFRCDPISEHNRLYWYRQTLGQGPEFLTYFQNEAQLEKSRLLSDRFSAERPKGSFSTLEIQRTEQGDSAMYLCASSLSPEAFFGQGTRLTVV.

The chain uses TRBV19 and TRBJ2-7; D possibly corresponds to TRBD2 (5 bases). Trimming took off 6 bases at V and 6 bases at J, with 18 bases between the two ends. CDR1 and CDR2 from the germline V gene are LNHDA and SQIVND (reference sequence). CDR3 length: 14 residues. The CDR3 DNA reads TGTGCCAGTAGCGGCCGGTCAATCAGCGGCGAGCAGTACTTC. Residues: CASSGRSISGEQYF.

This chain links TRBV27 with TRBJ1-4; no definite D call. This CDR3 spans 16 amino acids. V was shortened by 6 bases and J by 3 bases, with 17 bases between the two germline ends. Germline CDR1 is MNHEY and CDR2 is SMNVEV (reference sequence). The DNA of the CDR3 is TGTGCCAGCAGACCAGGTAGCCGTGGGCCTAATGAAAAACTGTTTTTT. Translated, it gives CASRPGSRGPNEKLFF.

In its sample, this clonotype was seen a few times. CDR3 protein: CSARALARSYNEQFF. CDR3 nucleotide sequence: TGCAGTGCTAGGGCGCTAGCTCGCTCCTACAATGAGCAGTTCTTC. The rearrangement links TRBV20-1 to TRBJ2-1; D is possibly TRBD2 (5 bases). The germline V and J ends were trimmed by 3 bases and 0 bases, with 12 bases remaining between them. Germline loops: CDR1 DFQATT, CDR2 SNEGSKA (reference sequence). The CDR3 totals 15 residues.

The V and J genes are TRBV9 and TRBJ2-3; the D is unclear. Germline lookup yields CDR1 SGDLS and CDR2 YYNGEE. The CDR3 loop spans 16 amino acids. V was shortened by 0 bases and J by 2 bases, with 13 bases between the two germline ends. CDR3 nucleotides: TGTGCCAGCAGCGTAGTGGTCCGGTCCTCCACAGATACGCAGTATTTT. It encodes CASSVVVRSSTDTQYF.

The genes are TRBV7-9 and TRBJ2-3, with D possibly TRBD1 on 6 matching bases. There are 14 residues in the CDR3. The V end lost 8 bases, the J end lost 2 bases, and 14 bases lay between the germline ends. CDR1 is SEHNR and CDR2 is FQNEAQ in the germline V gene (reference sequence). CDR3 sequence (DNA): TGTGCCAGCGTCAGGGGACAACCCACAGATACGCAGTATTTT. This translates into CASVRGQPTDTQYF.

This rearrangement joins TRBV12-5 to TRBJ2-3; D tentatively reads TRBD1 or TRBD2 (5 bases each). Germline V lookup: CDR1 LGHNT, CDR2 FRNRAP. The CDR3 is 16 residues long. V dropped 4 bases and J dropped 4 bases, with 18 bases sitting between them. The CDR3 nucleotides are TGTGCTAGTGGTTCCGGGACGGTCTACCGTCCAGATACGCAGTATTTT. Its protein product is CASGSGTVYRPDTQYF. Complete variable domain (other parts from reference TRBV12-5 and TRBJ2-3): DARVTQTPRHKVTEMGQEVTMRCQPILGHNTVFWYRQTMMQGLELLAYFRNRAPLDDSGMPKDRFSAEMPDATLATLKIQPSEPRDSAVYFCASGSGTVYRPDTQYFGPGTRLTVL.

V and J are TRBV5-1 and TRBJ2-1; 7 nucleotides match TRBD2. The CDR3 totals 13 residues. V shed 3 bases and J 5 bases; nucleotides not matched to a gene: 2. Germline V CDR1 and CDR2: SGHRS, YFSETQ. The CDR3 here is CASSSSGNNEQFF. The CDR3 nucleotides read TGCGCCAGCAGCTCCAGCGGGAACAATGAGCAGTTCTTC.